These 7 T cell receptor beta chains were sequenced from one sample in a study of blood T cells in healthy people across ages. Then a second PCR, running roughly 6 to 12 cycles, was carried out with a sample-barcoded 5' primer and a J-beta primer mix. TCRdb used MiXCR to reprocess the 5' RACE reads, holding one entry per CDR3 protein. The sample includes around 1,800,000 distinct CDR3 sequences, 35% to 50% of them seen just once. Sequencing input: blood. The receptors were gathered from a human donor in good health.

The chain is built from TRBV12-3 or TRBV12-4 and TRBJ2-3, with 8 bases aligning to TRBD1. V was pared by 5 bases and J by 9 bases, with 10 bases of the junction left unmatched. The CDR3 totals 14 residues. CDR3 region: CASSLRTGFYTQYF. DNA for the CDR3: TGTGCCAGCAGTCTCAGGACAGGGTTCTACACGCAGTATTTT.

V gene TRBV20-1 combines with J gene TRBJ1-2; D is perhaps TRBD1 (5 bases). Germline CDR1 and CDR2: DFQATT and SNEGSKA (reference sequence). Trimming took off 1 base at V and 5 bases at J, with 11 bases between the two ends. This CDR3 has 13 amino acids. The CDR3 loop reads CSARVGVRYGYTF. CDR3 bases: TGCAGTGCTAGAGTAGGGGTGCGGTATGGCTACACCTTC.

This chain connects TRBV6-5 to TRBJ1-5; 7 bases line up with TRBD1. The CDR3 extends over 13 amino acids. CDR1 is MNHEY, CDR2 SVGAGI, per germline. V lost 6 bases and J lost 5; bases outside the gene matches: 4. The CDR3 reads CASRTGNDQPQHF. CDR3 nucleotide sequence: TGTGCCAGCAGGACAGGGAATGATCAGCCCCAGCATTTT.

In DNA form, the CDR3 reads TGTGCCAGCAGCGAACAGGTATATGGCTACACCTTC. Protein sequence: CASSEQVYGYTF. The chain employs TRBV7-2 and TRBJ1-2; tentatively, D is TRBD1 (5 bases). CDR1 is SGHTA, CDR2 FQGNSA, per germline. V lost 5 bases and J lost 5, with 9 bases in between. This CDR3 is built from 12 residues.

The chain carries TRBV9 and TRBJ1-3; D gene unclear. CDR3 length: 14 residues. Germline loops: CDR1 SGDLS, CDR2 YYNGEE. V was cut by 1 base and J by 6 bases, with 11 bases left in between. The CDR3 bases are TGTGCCAGCAGCGTACGGGCGGAGGTAAACACCATATATTTT. As protein: CASSVRAEVNTIYF.

This clonotype occurred a few times. The rearrangement links TRBV4-2 to TRBJ2-1; D tentatively reads TRBD1 or TRBD2 (6 bases each). CDR3 length: 14 amino acids. V lost 1 base and J lost 9, with 13 bases in between. CDR1 and CDR2 from the germline V gene are LGHNA and YNFKEQ. The CDR3 loop is CASSQVGGLGEQFF. CDR3 coding DNA: TGTGCCAGCAGCCAAGTTGGGGGGCTCGGTGAGCAGTTCTTC.

This chain links TRBV6-6 with TRBJ1-5; maybe TRBD1 (6 bases). CDR1 is MNHNY and CDR2 is SVGAGI in the germline V gene (reference sequence). Trimming took off 0 bases at V and 1 base at J, with 13 bases between the two ends. CDR3 size: 17 residues. In nucleotides, the CDR3 is TGTGCCAGCAGTTACTCGATTCGGGGGCCGAGCAATCAGCCCCAGCATTTT. Amino acid sequence: CASSYSIRGPSNQPQHF.